This T cell receptor beta chain was sequenced in a study of cytomegalovirus exposure and HLA in healthy donors (dated by TCRdb to the late 2010s). For the wider study: The approximately 710 repertoires of the first cohort and the 110 or so validation repertoires were produced on the same platform, according to a later analysis. In addition to the first cohort of 666 subjects, a separate validation cohort of 120 different subjects was used. The aim of the study was to test whether cataloging public T cell receptors could identify signatures of past pathogen exposure. The study combined high-throughput TCR immunosequencing, statistical association of individual TCRs with disease status, and machine learning to predict cytomegalovirus infection status. Results the study describes overall, beyond this receptor: The classifier was reported to diagnose cytomegalovirus status with high specificity and sensitivity in both the original cohort and the validation cohort. A later analysis had no HLA typing for the validation cohort, so co-occurrence there was scored across all 120 or so repertoires. In vitro tests confirmed that a few of the cytomegalovirus-associated TCR beta chains recognize cytomegalovirus antigens. While some public TCRs were present in many individuals, most TCR sequences turned up only very rarely across donors. A total of 150 to 200 TCR beta chains were listed by the study as associated with cytomegalovirus. According to the authors, the approach could potentially be generalized to other disease states and immunological phenotypes. Subsequent analysis determined that TCRs grouped into clusters in the first cohort also showed a tendency toward co-occurrence across the approximately 120 validation repertoires, and 94% of cluster scores exceeded 0.

The donors belonged to the validation cohort of around 130 subjects, which was separate from the roughly 670-subject first cohort. As concerns this clone: Its target antigen remains unknown. Base quality data are lacking; no much larger clone is found one base away.

Library generation was performed with the immunoSEQ multiplex PCR assay. In the authors' own workflow: A statistical classification framework was built to diagnose cytomegalovirus status from the catalog of TCR beta chain sequences. As stored in TCRdb, this immuneACCESS dataset retains in-frame rearrangements with V and J assigned. A fraction of the clones does not appear; measured against another copy, unresolved V genes explain less than half of the discrepancy, and the remainder lacks a known reason. V, J and clone size are those of that table, while D and trimming were read from the DNA. The sample includes a few hundred thousand clones, with roughly 90% observed a single time. Together, the top ten hold roughly 0.8% of the sample. The TCR sequence derives from a woman aged 18-30 years in good health and CMV-seronegative. The sequencing input was PBMCs.

The CDR3 protein is CASSAVGGSSYNEQFF. The sequenced DNA: TGTGCCAGCAGTGCCGTCGGCGGGAGCTCCTACAATGAGCAGTTCTTC. The rearranged segments are TRBV28 and TRBJ2-1, with 7 middle bases fitting TRBD2. The germline V gene yields MDHEN for CDR1 and SYDVKM for CDR2. Unmatched junction bases come to 7, with V trimmed by 5 bases and J by 0 bases. The CDR3 has 16 amino acids, counting the end cysteine and phenylalanine. The retained sequence is limited to the CDR3, 48 bases, with the frame set at the first base.